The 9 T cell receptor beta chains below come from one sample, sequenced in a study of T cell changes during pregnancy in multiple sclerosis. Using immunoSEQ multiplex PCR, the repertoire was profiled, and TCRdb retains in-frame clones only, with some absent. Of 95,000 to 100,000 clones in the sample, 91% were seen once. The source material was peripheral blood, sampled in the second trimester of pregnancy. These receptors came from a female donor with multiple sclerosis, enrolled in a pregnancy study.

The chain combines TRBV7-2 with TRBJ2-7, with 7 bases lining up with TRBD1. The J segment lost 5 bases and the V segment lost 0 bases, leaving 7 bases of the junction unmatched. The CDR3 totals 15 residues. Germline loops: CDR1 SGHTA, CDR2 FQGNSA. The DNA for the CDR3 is TGTGCCAGCAGCTTAGCGCCCGGACAGGCCCACGAGCAGTACTTC. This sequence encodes CASSLAPGQAHEQYF.

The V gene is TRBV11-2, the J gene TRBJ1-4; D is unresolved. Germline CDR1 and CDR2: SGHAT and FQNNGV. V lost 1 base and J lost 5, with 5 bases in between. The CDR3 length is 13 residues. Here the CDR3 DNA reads TGTGCCAGCAGCTTAGGAGTGAATGAAAAACTGTTTTTT. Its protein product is CASSLGVNEKLFF.

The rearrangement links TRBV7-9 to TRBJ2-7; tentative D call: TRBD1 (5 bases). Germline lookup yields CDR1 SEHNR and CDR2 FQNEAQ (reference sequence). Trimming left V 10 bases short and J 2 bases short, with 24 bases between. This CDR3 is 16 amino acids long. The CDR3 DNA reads TGTGCCAACAAACTGGGGCTACAGTACATACCCTACGAGCAGTACTTC. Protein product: CANKLGLQYIPYEQYF.

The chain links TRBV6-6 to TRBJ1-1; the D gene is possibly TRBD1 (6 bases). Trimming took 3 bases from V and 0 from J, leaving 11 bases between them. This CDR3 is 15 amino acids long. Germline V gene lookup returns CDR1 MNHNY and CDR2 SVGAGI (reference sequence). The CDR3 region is CASSYSRGLNTEAFF. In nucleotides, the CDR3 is TGTGCCAGCAGTTATAGCAGGGGATTGAACACTGAAGCTTTCTTT.

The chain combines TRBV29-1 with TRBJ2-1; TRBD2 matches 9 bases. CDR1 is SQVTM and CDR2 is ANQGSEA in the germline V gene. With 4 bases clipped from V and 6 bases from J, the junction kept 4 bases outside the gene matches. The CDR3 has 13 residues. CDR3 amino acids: CSVGLLAGNEQFF. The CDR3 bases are TGCAGCGTTGGGTTACTAGCGGGCAATGAGCAGTTCTTC.

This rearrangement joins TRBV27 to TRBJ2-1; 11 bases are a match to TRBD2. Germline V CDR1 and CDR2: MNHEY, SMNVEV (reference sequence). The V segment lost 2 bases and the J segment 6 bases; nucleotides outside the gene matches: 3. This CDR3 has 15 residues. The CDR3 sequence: CASSLGLAGGNEQFF. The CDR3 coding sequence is TGTGCCAGCAGTTTAGGGCTAGCGGGAGGCAATGAGCAGTTCTTC.

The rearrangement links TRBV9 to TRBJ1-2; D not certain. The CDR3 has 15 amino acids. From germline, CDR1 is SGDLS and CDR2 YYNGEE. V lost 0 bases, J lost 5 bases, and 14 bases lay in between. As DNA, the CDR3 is TGTGCCAGCAGCGTAGATAGCTACTACCTATATGGCTACACCTTC. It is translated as CASSVDSYYLYGYTF.

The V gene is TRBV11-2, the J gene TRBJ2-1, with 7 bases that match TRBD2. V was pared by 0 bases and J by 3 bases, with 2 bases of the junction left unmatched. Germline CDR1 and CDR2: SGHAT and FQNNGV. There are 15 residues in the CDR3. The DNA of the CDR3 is TGTGCCAGCAGCTTAGAGGCTAGCGGCTACAATGAGCAGTTCTTC. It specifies CASSLEASGYNEQFF. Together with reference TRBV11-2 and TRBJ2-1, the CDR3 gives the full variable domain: EAGVAQSPRYKIIEKRQSVAFWCNPISGHATLYWYQQILGQGPKLLIQFQNNGVVDDSQLPKDRFSAERLKGVDSTLKIQPAKLEDSAVYLCASSLEASGYNEQFFGPGTRLTVL.

The DNA of the CDR3 is TGTGCCAGCAGCAACCCCGGGACTTTCAATGAGCAGTTCTTC. Protein sequence: CASSNPGTFNEQFF. The J gene is TRBJ2-1, the V gene TRBV9; a weak D match, TRBD2 (6 bases). Trimming cost V 4 bases and J 6 bases, with 14 bases left between them. Per the germline V gene, CDR1 is SGDLS and CDR2 is YYNGEE. This CDR3 has 14 residues.